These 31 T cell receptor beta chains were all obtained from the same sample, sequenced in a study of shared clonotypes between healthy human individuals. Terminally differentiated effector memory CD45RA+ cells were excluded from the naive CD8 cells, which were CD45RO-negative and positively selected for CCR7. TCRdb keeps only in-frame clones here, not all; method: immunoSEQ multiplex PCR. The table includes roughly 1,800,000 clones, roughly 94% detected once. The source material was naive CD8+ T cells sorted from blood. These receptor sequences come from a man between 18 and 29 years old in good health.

In DNA form, the CDR3 reads TGTGCCAGCAGCCCGACGACAGGGATCCACGAGCAGTACTTC. It yields the protein CASSPTTGIHEQYF. The chain employs TRBV7-9 and TRBJ2-7; 7 bases map to TRBD1. With 5 bases clipped from V and 5 bases from J, the junction kept 9 bases outside the gene matches. The CDR3 has 14 amino acids. Germline lookup yields CDR1 SEHNR and CDR2 FQNEAQ (reference sequence).

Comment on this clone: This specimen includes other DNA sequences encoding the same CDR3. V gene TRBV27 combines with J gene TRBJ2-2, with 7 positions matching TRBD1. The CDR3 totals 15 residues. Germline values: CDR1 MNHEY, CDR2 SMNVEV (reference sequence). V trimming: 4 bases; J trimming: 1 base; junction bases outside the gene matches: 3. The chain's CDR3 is CASSSGTVNTGELFF. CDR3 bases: TGTGCCAGCAGTTCCGGGACAGTGAACACCGGGGAGCTGTTTTTT.

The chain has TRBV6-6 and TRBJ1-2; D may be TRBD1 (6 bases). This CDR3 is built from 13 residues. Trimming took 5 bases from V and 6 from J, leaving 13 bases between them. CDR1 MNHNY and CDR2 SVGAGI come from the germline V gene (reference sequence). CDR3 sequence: CASSRTGLDGYTF. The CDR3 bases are TGTGCCAGCAGTAGAACAGGGCTCGATGGCTACACCTTC.

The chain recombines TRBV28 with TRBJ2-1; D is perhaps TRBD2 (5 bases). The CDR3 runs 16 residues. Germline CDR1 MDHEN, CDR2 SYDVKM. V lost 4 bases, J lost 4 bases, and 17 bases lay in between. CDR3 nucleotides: TGTGCCAGCAGTTCCTCGGGAACCGCGTGGTACAATGAGCAGTTCTTC. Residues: CASSSSGTAWYNEQFF. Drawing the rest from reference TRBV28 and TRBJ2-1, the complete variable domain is DVKVTQSSRYLVKRTGEKVFLECVQDMDHENMFWYRQDPGLGLRLIYFSYDVKMKEKGDIPEGYSVSREKKERFSLILESASTNQTSMYLCASSSSGTAWYNEQFFGPGTRLTVL.

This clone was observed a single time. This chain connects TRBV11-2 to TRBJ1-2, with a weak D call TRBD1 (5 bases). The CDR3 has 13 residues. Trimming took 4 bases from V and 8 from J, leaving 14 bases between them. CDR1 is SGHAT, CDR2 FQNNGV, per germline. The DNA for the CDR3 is TGTGCCAGCAGCTCCCCAATGGGGGACGGCTACACCTTC. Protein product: CASSSPMGDGYTF.

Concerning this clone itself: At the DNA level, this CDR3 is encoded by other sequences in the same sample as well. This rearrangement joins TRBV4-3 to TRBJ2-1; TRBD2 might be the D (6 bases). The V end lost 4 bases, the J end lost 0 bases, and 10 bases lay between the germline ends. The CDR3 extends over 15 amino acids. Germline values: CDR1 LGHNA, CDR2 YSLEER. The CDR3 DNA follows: TGCGCCAGCAGCCTTAGCGGAGACTCCTACAATGAGCAGTTCTTC. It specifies CASSLSGDSYNEQFF.

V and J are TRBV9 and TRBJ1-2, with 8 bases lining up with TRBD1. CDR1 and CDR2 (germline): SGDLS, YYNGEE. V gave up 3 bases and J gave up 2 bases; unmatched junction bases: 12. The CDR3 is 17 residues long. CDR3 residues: CASSGIPGQGKNYGYTF. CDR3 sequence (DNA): TGTGCCAGCAGCGGGATCCCAGGACAGGGAAAAAACTATGGCTACACCTTC.

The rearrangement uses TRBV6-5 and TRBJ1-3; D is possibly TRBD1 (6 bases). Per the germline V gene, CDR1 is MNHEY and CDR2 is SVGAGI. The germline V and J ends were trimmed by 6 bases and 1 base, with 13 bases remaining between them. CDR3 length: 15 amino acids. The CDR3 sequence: CASRSQGFSGNTIYF. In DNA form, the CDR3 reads TGTGCCAGCAGAAGTCAGGGGTTTTCTGGAAACACCATATATTTT.

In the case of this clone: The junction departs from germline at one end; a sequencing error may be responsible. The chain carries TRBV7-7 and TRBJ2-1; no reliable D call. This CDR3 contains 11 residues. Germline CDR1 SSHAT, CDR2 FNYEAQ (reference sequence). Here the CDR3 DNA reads TGTGCTAGCAGCTTAGTGGATGAGCAGTTCTTC. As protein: CASSLVDEQFF.

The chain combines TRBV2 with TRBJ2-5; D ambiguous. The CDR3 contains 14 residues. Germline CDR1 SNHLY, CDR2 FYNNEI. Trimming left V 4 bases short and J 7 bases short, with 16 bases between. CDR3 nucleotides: TGTGCCAGCAGTGCGAAAGGAATAGTAGGGACCCAGTACTTC. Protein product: CASSAKGIVGTQYF.

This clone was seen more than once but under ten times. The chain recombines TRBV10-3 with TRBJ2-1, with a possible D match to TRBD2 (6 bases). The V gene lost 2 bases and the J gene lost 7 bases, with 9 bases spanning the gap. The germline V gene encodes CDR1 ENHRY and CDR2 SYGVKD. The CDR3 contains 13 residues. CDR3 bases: TGTGCCATCAGTGAGGAGGGGAGGAATGAGCAGTTCTTC. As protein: CAISEEGRNEQFF.

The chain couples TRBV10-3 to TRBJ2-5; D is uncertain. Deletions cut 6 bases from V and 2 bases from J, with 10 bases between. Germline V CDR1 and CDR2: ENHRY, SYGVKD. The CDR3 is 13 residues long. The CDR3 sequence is CAIRYSQQETQYF. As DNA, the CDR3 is TGTGCCATCAGGTACTCACAGCAAGAGACCCAGTACTTC.

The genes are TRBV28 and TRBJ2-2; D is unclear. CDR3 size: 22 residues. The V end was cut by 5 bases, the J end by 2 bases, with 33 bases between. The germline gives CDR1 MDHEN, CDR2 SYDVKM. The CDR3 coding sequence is TGTGCCAGCAGTACCTTAATTTGGCAGGCCCCAACCCCGACCCCTAACACCGGGGAGCTGTTTTTT. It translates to CASSTLIWQAPTPTPNTGELFF.

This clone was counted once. CDR3 sequence (DNA): TGCGCCAGCAGCTTGGAGGTATCAACGGACATTCAGTACTTC. It encodes CASSLEVSTDIQYF. This rearrangement joins TRBV5-1 to TRBJ2-4; unclear D gene. From germline, CDR1 is SGHRS and CDR2 YFSETQ. The V gene lost 0 bases and the J gene lost 8 bases, with 12 bases spanning the gap. This CDR3 comprises 14 residues.

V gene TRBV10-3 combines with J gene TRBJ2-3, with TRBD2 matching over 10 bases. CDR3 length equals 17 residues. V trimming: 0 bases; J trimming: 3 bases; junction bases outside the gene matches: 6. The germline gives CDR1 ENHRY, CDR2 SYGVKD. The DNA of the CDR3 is TGTGCCATCAGTGAGTCTTGGACTAGCGGATTTACAGATACGCAGTATTTT. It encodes CAISESWTSGFTDTQYF.

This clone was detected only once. The CDR3 is CASSAPGVESGGEQYF. CDR3 nucleotide sequence: TGTGCCAGCAGCGCCCCGGGGGTGGAGTCCGGAGGCGAGCAGTACTTC. V gene TRBV2 combines with J gene TRBJ2-7; possibly TRBD2 for D (6 bases). V was shortened by 6 bases and J by 6 bases, with 24 bases between the two germline ends. Germline values: CDR1 SNHLY, CDR2 FYNNEI. The CDR3 extends over 16 amino acids.

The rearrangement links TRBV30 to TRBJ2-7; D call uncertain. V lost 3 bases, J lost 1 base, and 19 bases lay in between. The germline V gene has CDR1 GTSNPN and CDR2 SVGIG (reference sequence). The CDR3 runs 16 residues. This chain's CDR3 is CAWSRPGAITSYEQYF. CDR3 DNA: TGTGCCTGGAGCCGTCCCGGAGCCATCACATCCTACGAGCAGTACTTC.

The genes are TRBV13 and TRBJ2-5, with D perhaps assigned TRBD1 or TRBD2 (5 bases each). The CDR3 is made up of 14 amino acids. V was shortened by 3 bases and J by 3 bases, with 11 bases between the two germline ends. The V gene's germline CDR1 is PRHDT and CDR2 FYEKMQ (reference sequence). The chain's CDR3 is CASSFRDAEETQYF. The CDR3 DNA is TGTGCCAGCAGCTTCCGGGACGCAGAAGAGACCCAGTACTTC. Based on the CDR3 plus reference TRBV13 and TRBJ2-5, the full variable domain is AAGVIQSPRHLIKEKRETATLKCYPIPRHDTVYWYQQGPGQDPQFLISFYEKMQSDKGSIPDRFSAQQFSDYHSELNMSSLELGDSALYFCASSFRDAEETQYFGPGTRLLVL.

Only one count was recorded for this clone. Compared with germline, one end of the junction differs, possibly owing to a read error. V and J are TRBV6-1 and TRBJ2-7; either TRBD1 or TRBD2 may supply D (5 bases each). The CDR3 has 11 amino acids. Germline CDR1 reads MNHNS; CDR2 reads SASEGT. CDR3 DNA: TGTGCCAGCAGTGTGGGGACCGATGAATTCTTC. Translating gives CASSVGTDEFF.

Written as DNA, the CDR3 is TGTGCCTGGACCGGGCTAGCGGGAGCCAATGAGCAGTTCTTC. Translating it yields CAWTGLAGANEQFF. This chain uses TRBV30 with TRBJ2-1, with 10 bases lining up with TRBD2. J gave up 6 bases and V 4 bases, and 6 bases lay outside the gene matches. Germline CDR1 GTSNPN, CDR2 SVGIG (reference sequence). The CDR3 runs to 14 residues.

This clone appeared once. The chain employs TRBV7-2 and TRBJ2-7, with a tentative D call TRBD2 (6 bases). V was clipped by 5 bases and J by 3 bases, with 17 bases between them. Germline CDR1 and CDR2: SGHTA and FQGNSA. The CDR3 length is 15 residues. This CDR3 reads CASSPGLYSGYEQYF. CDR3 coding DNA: TGTGCCAGCAGCCCCGGACTTTATAGCGGCTACGAGCAGTACTTC.

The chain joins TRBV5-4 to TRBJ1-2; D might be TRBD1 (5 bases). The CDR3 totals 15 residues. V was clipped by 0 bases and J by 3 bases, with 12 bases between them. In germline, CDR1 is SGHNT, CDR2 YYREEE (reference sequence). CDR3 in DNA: TGTGCCAGCAGCTTGGTGACGGGGGGTGACTATGGCTACACCTTC. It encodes CASSLVTGGDYGYTF.

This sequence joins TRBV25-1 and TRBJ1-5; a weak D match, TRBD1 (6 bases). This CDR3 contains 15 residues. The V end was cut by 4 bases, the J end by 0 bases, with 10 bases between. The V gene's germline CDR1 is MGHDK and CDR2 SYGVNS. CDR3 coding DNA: TGTGCCAGCAGTGGGTCAGGGGATAGCAATCAGCCCCAGCATTTT. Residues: CASSGSGDSNQPQHF.

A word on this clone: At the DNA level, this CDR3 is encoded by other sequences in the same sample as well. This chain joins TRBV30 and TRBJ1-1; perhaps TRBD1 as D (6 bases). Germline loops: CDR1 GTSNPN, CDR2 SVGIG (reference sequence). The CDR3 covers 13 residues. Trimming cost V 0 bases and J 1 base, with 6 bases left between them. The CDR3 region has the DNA TGTGCCTGGAGTGTACAGGGGAACACTGAAGCTTTCTTT. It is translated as CAWSVQGNTEAFF.

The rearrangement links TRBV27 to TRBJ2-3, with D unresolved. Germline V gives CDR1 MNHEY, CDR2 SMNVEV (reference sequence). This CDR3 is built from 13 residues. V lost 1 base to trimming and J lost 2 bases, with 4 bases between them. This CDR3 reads CASSLYITDTQYF. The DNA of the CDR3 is TGTGCCAGCAGTTTATATATCACAGATACGCAGTATTTT.

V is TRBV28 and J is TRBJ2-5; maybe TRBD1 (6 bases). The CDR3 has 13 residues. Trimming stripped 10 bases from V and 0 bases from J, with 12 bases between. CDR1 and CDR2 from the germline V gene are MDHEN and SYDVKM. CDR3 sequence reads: CATGQGYQETQYF. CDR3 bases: TGTGCCACCGGCCAGGGGTACCAAGAGACCCAGTACTTC.

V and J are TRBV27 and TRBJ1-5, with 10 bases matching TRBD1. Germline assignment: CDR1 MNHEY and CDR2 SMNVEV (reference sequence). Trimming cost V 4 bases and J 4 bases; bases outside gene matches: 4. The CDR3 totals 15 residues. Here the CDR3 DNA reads TGTGCCAGCAGTTGGGGGACAGGGGAGAATCAGCCCCAGCATTTT. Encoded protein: CASSWGTGENQPQHF.

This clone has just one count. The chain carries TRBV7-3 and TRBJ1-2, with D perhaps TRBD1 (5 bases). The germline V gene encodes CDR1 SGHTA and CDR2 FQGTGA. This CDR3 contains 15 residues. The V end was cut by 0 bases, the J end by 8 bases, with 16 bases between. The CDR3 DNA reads TGTGCCAGCAGCTTAACCGCCGGGGCCGAGGGGGGCTACACCTTC. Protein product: CASSLTAGAEGGYTF. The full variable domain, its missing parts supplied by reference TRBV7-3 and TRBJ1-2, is GAGVSQTPSNKVTEKGKYVELRCDPISGHTALYWYRQSLGQGPEFLIYFQGTGAADDSGLPNDRFFAVRPEGSVSTLKIQRTERGDSAVYLCASSLTAGAEGGYTFGSGTRLTVV.

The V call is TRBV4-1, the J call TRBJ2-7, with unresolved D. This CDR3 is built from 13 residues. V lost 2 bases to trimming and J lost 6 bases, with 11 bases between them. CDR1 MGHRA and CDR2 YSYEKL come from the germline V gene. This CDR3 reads CASSQTQAGEQYF. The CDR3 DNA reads TGCGCCAGCAGCCAAACTCAAGCCGGCGAGCAGTACTTC.

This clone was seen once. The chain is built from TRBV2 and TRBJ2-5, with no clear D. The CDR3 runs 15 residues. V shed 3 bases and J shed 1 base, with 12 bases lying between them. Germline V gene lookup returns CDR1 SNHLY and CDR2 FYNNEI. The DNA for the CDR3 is TGTGCCAGCAGTGAGATTCGACCAGCCCAAGAGACCCAGTACTTC. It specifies CASSEIRPAQETQYF.

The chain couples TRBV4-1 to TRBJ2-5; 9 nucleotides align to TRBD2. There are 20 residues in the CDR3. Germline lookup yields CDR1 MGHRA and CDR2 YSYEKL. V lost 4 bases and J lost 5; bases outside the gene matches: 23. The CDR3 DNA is TGCGCCAGCAGCCCCGATCAGCGGGAGGTCGGTGGTTATCCGTGGGAGACCCAGTACTTC. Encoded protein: CASSPDQREVGGYPWETQYF.